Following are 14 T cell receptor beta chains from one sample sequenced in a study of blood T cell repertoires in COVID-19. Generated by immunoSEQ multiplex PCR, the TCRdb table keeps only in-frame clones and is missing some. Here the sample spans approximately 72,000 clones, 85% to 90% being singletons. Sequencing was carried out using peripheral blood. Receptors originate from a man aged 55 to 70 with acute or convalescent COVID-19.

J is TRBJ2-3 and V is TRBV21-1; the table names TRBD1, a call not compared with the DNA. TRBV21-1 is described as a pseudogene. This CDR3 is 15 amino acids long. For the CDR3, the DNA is TGTGCCAGCAGCAAGCGACAGGGGGCAACAGATACGCAGTATTTT. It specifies CASSKRQGATDTQYF.

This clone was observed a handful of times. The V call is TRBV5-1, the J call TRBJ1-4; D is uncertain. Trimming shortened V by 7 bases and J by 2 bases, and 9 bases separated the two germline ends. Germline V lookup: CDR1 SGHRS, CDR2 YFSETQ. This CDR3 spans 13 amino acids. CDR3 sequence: CASQDRTNEKLFF. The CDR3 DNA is TGCGCCAGCCAGGATAGGACTAATGAAAAACTGTTTTTT.

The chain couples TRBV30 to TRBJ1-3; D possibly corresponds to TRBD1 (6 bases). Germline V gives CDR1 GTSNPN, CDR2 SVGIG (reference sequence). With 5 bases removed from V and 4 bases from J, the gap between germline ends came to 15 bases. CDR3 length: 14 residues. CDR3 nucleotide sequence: TGTGCCTGGGCCCGGGGGGCTGCGGGAAACACCATATATTTT. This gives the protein CAWARGAAGNTIYF. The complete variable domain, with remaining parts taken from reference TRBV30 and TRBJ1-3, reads SQTIHQWPATLVQPVGSPLSLECTVEGTSNPNLYWYRQAAGRGLQLLFYSVGIGQISSEVPQNLSASRPQDRQFILSSKKLLLSDSGFYLCAWARGAAGNTIYFGEGSWLTVV.

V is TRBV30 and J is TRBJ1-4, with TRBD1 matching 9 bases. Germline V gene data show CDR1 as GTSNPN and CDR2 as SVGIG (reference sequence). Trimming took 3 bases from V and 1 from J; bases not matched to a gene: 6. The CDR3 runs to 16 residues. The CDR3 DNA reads TGTGCCTGGAGCGGGACAGGGAGACTAACTAATGAAAAACTGTTTTTT. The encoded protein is CAWSGTGRLTNEKLFF. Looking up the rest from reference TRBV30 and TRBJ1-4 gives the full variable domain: SQTIHQWPATLVQPVGSPLSLECTVEGTSNPNLYWYRQAAGRGLQLLFYSVGIGQISSEVPQNLSASRPQDRQFILSSKKLLLSDSGFYLCAWSGTGRLTNEKLFFGSGTQLSVL.

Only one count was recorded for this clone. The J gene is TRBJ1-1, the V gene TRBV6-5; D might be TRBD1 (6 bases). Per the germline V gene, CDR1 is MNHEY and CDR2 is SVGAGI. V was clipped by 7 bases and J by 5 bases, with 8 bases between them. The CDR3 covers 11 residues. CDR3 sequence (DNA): TGTGCCAGCACAGGGGATACTGAAGCTTTCTTT. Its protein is CASTGDTEAFF.

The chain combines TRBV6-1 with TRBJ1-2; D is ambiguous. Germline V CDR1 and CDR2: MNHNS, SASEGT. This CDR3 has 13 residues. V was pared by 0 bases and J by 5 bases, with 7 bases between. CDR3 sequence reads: CASSEAVQYGYTF. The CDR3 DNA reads TGTGCCAGCAGTGAAGCGGTCCAGTATGGCTACACCTTC.

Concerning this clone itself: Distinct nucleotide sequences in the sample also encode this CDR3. CDR3 sequence: CASSPLAGARETQYF. CDR3 bases: TGTGCCAGCTCACCACTGGCGGGGGCCCGGGAGACCCAGTACTTC. V is TRBV18 and J is TRBJ2-5; D may be TRBD2 (7 bases). The CDR3 loop spans 15 amino acids. Trimming stripped 1 base from V and 5 bases from J, with 14 bases between. Per germline, CDR1 KGHSH and CDR2 LQKENI.

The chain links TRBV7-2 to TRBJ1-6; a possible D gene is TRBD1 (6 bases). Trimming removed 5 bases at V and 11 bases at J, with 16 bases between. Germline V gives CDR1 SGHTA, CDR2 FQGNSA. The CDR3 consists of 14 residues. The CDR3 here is CASSEIQGLTPLHF. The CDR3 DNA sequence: TGTGCCAGCAGCGAAATACAGGGCTTAACACCCCTCCACTTT.

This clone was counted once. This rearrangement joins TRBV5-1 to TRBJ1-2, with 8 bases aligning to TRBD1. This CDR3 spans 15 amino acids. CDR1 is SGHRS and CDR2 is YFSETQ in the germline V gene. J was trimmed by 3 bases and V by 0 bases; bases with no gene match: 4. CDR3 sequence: CASSLVVTGDYGYTF. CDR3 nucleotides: TGCGCCAGCAGCTTGGTTGTGACAGGGGACTATGGCTACACCTTC.

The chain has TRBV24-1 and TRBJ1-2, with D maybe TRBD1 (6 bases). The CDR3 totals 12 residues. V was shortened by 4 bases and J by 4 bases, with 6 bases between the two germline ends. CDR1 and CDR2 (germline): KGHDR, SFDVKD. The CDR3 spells CATSDRGYGYTF. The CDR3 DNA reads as TGTGCCACCAGTGACAGGGGCTATGGCTACACCTTC.

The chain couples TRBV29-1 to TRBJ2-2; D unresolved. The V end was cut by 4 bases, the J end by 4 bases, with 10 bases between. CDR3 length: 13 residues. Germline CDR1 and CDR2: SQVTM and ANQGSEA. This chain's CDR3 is CSVGQAGTGELFF. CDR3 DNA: TGCAGCGTTGGGCAGGCAGGCACCGGGGAGCTGTTTTTT.

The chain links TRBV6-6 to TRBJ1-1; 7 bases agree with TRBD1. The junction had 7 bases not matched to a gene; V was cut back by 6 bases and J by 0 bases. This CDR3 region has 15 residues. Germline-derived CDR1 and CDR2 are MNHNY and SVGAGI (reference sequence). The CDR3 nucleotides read TGTGCCAGCAGCTCAGGGACAGTCATGAACACTGAAGCTTTCTTT. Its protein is CASSSGTVMNTEAFF.

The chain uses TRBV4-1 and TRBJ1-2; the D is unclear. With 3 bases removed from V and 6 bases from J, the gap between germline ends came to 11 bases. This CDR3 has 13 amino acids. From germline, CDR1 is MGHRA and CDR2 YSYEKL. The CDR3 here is CASSHPWGDGYTF. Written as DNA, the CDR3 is TGCGCCAGCAGCCATCCATGGGGAGATGGCTACACCTTC.

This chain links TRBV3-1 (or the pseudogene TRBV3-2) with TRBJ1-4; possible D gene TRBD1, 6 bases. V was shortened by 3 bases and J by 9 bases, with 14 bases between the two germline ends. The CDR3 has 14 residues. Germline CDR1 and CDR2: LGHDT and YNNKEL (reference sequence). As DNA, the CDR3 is TGTGCCAGCAGCCAGGGGGGGGCAGGGAAAAAACTGTTTTTT. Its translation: CASSQGGAGKKLFF.